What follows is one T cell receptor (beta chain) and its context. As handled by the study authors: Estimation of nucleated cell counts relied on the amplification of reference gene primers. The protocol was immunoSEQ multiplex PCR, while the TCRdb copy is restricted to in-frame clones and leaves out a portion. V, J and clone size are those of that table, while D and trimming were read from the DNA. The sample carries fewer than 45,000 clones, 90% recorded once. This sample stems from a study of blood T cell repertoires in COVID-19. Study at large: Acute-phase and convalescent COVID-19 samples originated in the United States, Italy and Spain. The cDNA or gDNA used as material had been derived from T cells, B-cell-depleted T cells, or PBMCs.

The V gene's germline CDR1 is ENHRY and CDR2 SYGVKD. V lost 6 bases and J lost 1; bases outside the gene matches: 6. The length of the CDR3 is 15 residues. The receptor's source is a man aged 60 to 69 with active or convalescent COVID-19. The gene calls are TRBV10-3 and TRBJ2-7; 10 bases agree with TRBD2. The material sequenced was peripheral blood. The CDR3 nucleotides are TGTGCCATCAGCGATACTAGCGGGAAATCCTACGAGCAGTACTTC. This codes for CAISDTSGKSYEQYF.